This is a list of T cell receptor beta chains from one sample in a study of shared clonotypes between healthy human individuals. Repertoires were generated with immunoSEQ multiplex PCR, while TCRdb's copy carries only in-frame clones and drops some. The table has roughly 2.1 million clones, about 93% seen once. Sequences were obtained from naive CD8+ T cells from PBMCs. These receptors all come from a man younger than 30 in good health. Some clones in this sample may be carry-over from other donors' samples. Each CDR3 is given with its conserved first and last residue. The D gene is left open where the match is weak. The size field is filled for only some rows; it gives once, few, many or a size class.

>-|-|TRBJ1-5|TRBV19
TGTGCCAGTGGCGGGGGGGGACAGCCCCAGCATTTT
CASGGGGQPQHF
>-|TRBD1|TRBJ1-1|TRBV14
TGTGCCAGCAGCCAAGATCTAGGCAGGGGGCGTGAAACTGAAGCTTTCTTT
CASSQDLGRGRETEAFF
>once|-|TRBJ1-2|TRBV19
TGTGCCAGTAGTTTCGGGACAAGCTATGGCTACACCTTC
CASSFGTSYGYTF
>-|-|TRBJ1-2|TRBV7-9
TGTGCCAGCAGCACACGGACAGTGCCTTGGGGCTACACCTTC
CASSTRTVPWGYTF
>-|TRBD2|TRBJ2-3|TRBV11-3
TGTGCCAGCAGCCAAGACCCGCCTGGGACTAGCGGGAGCACAGATACGCAGTATTTT
CASSQDPPGTSGSTDTQYF
>-|TRBD2|TRBJ2-1|TRBV19
TGTGCCAGTAGTACCCAGGGGCGGACTAGCGGAATGTACAATGAGCAGTTCTTC
CASSTQGRTSGMYNEQFF
>-|-|TRBJ1-1|TRBV4-1
TGCGCCAGCAGCCAGACACAGACAGTCGATGAAGCTTTCTTT
CASSQTQTVDEAFF
>-|TRBD2|TRBJ2-7|TRBV27
TGTGCCAGCACTTTTAGAGATGGGGAGGGCGTTGGGGAGCAGTACTTC
CASTFRDGEGVGEQYF
>few|-|TRBJ1-2|TRBV27
TGTGCCAGCAGTTTATCCCGGAACTATGGCTACACCTTC
CASSLSRNYGYTF
>-|TRBD1|TRBJ1-3|TRBV7-2
TGTGCCAGCAGCGCCCGGGCGGGTGGGGACAGTACCATATATTTT
CASSARAGGDSTIYF
>-|TRBD2|TRBJ2-1|TRBV5-7
TGTGCCAGCAGCTCCCTACTAGCGGGAGAGCTCTATGAGCAGTTCTTC
CASSSLLAGELYEQFF
>-|-|TRBJ2-1|TRBV15
TGTGCCACCAGCAGAGGATTTGGCAATGAGCAGTTCTTC
CATSRGFGNEQFF
>-|TRBD2|TRBJ2-1|TRBV7-3
TGTGCCAGCAGCTCAATTAGCGGGACTAACTACAATGAGCAGTTCTTC
CASSSISGTNYNEQFF
>-|TRBD2|TRBJ2-1|TRBV7-9
TGTGCCAGCGCACCTAGCGGGAGAAACTACAATGAGCAGTTCTTC
CASAPSGRNYNEQFF
>-|-|TRBJ1-2|TRBV10-3
TGTGCCATCAGAGGGGGTCTAATTTTGGGAATCTACGATGGCTACACCTTC
CAIRGGLILGIYDGYTF
>-|TRBD2|TRBJ2-7|TRBV30
TGTGCCTGGAGTGATAGCGGGAGGGCCGTAACCGAGCAGTACTTC
CAWSDSGRAVTEQYF
>few|-|TRBJ1-2|TRBV5-1
TGCGCCAGCAGCTCTGACTATGGCTACACCTTC
CASSSDYGYTF
>-|-|TRBJ2-1|TRBV7-9
TGTGCCAGCGCAGAGGCTAGCATCAGCCCCTACAATGAGCAGTTCTTC
CASAEASISPYNEQFF
>few|-|TRBJ1-1|TRBV7-3
TGTGCCAGCAGCTCCAGATCGGGTATGAACACTGAAGCTTTCTTT
CASSSRSGMNTEAFF
>-|-|TRBJ1-2|TRBV6-7
TGTGCCAGCAGTATGGGACTGGAGCAGCTTAACTATGGCTACACCTTC
CASSMGLEQLNYGYTF
>-|-|TRBJ2-2|TRBV9
TGTGCCAGCAGCGATGGCACCGGGGAGCTGTTTTTT
CASSDGTGELFF
>-|-|TRBJ1-3|TRBV6-6
TGTGCCAGCAGTTCAGGGCGCAGCTCTGGAAACACCATATATTTT
CASSSGRSSGNTIYF
>-|-|TRBJ2-7|TRBV7-6
TGTGCCAGCAGCTTGGGAAGTACCTACGAGCAGTACTTC
CASSLGSTYEQYF
>-|TRBD1|TRBJ1-3|TRBV9
TGTGCCAGCAGCGGGCGGGGACAGGGAAAGGTCGGAAACACCATATATTTT
CASSGRGQGKVGNTIYF
>-|-|TRBJ1-4|TRBV27
TGTGCCAGCGGGAGGTGGGCCGGTGCTAATGAAAAACTGTTTTTT
CASGRWAGANEKLFF
>-|-|TRBJ1-1|TRBV7-6
TGTGCCAGCAGCTCCACAGGGAACACTGAAGCTTTCTTT
CASSSTGNTEAFF
>-|-|TRBJ1-2|TRBV29-1
TGCAGCGTTCCCTCGGCAGGGACCTTCTATGGCTACACCTTC
CSVPSAGTFYGYTF
>-|TRBD2|TRBJ2-7|TRBV9
TGTGCCAGCAGCGTCGAGAGCGGGATCCGTCCTCGGGAGCAGTACTTC
CASSVESGIRPREQYF
>-|TRBD2|TRBJ2-2|TRBV7-9
TGTGCCAGCAGCCATGGACTAGTTAACACCGGGGAGCTGTTTTTT
CASSHGLVNTGELFF
>few|TRBD1|TRBJ2-5|TRBV7-9
TGTGCCAGCAGAACTACGGACAGGGGGGAGACCCAGTACTTC
CASRTTDRGETQYF
>once|-|TRBJ1-4|TRBV15
TGTGCCACCAGCAGAGATTTACAATCAAATGAAAAACTGTTTTTT
CATSRDLQSNEKLFF
>-|-|TRBJ1-1|TRBV2
TGTGCCAGCTCGGGTCCCGGGGGGAACACTGAAGCTTTCTTT
CASSGPGGNTEAFF
>-|-|TRBJ1-3|TRBV25-1
TGTGCCAGCAGTGGGACACCCGTCTCTGGAAACACCATATATTTT
CASSGTPVSGNTIYF
>-|TRBD2|TRBJ2-3|TRBV7-9
TGTGCCATGAACGGGGTAGCGGGAGAGCCAGATACGCAGTATTTT
CAMNGVAGEPDTQYF
>-|TRBD1|TRBJ2-5|TRBV27
TGTGCCAGCAGTCCCTCATTACCCGGGACAGGGGTCCGAGAGACCCAGTACTTC
CASSPSLPGTGVRETQYF
>-|-|TRBJ2-5|TRBV7-9
TGTGCCAGCAGGCCAAGCTCCGGGCAAGAGACCCAGTACTTC
CASRPSSGQETQYF
>-|TRBD1|TRBJ1-2|TRBV10-1
TGCGCCAGCAGTGATCAGGGACAGGGGCCAATTCAGGGCTACACCTTC
CASSDQGQGPIQGYTF
>-|-|TRBJ1-5|TRBV15
TGTGCCACCAGCAGAGATGGGTACAGAATGTCCCAGCATTTT
CATSRDGYRMSQHF
>-|TRBD2|TRBJ2-7|TRBV7-9
TGTGCCAGCGCCGTGGGACTAGGGGCCTACGAGCAGTACTTC
CASAVGLGAYEQYF
>-|-|TRBJ2-2|TRBV30
TGTGCCTGGAGTTCCCCCCGGGTATCCGGGGAGCTGTTTTTT
CAWSSPRVSGELFF
>-|-|TRBJ2-7|TRBV28
TGTGCCAGCAGTTTCCGGGGGAAATCCTACGAGCAGTACTTC
CASSFRGKSYEQYF
>-|-|TRBJ2-7|TRBV6-5
TGTGCCAGCAGTTACTCTTTCCGGGGATCCTACGAGCAGTACTTC
CASSYSFRGSYEQYF
>once|-|TRBJ2-7|TRBV27
TGTGCCAGCAGTTTATCGGCAGGCGATAGCTCCTACGAGCAGTACTTC
CASSLSAGDSSYEQYF
>once|-|TRBJ2-2|TRBV7-6
TGTGCCAGCAGCTTCCTAACGAACACCGGGGAGCTGTTTTTT
CASSFLTNTGELFF
>-|-|TRBJ2-2|TRBV30
TGTGCCTGGATTGGTAACCCGAACACCGGGGAGCTGTTTTTT
CAWIGNPNTGELFF
>-|TRBD2|TRBJ2-1|TRBV27
TGTGCCAGCAGAAAAGCCTCTTGGGCGCCCGGGAGGGATGAGCAGTTCTTC
CASRKASWAPGRDEQFF
>-|TRBD1|TRBJ2-7|TRBV27
TGTGCCAGCAGCTCTATTTTCGGCGGGACAGGGAGAAACACCTACGAGCAGTACTTC
CASSSIFGGTGRNTYEQYF
>-|-|TRBJ2-5|TRBV6-1
TGTGCCAGCAGTGGGACCATCCAAGAGACCCAGTACTTC
CASSGTIQETQYF
>-|TRBD1|TRBJ1-1|TRBV27
TGTGCCAGCAGTACAGGGGCTTTGCACACTGAAGCTTTCTTT
CASSTGALHTEAFF
>-|TRBD2|TRBJ2-3|TRBV6-5
TGTGCCACCGGGGGGGCGGGAGACACAGATACGCAGTATTTT
CATGGAGDTDTQYF
>-|-|TRBJ1-5|TRBV10-1
TGCGCCAGCTCCAGTGGACAGAAAGATAGCAATCAGCCCCAGCATTTT
CASSSGQKDSNQPQHF
>-|-|TRBJ2-6|TRBV25-1
TGTGCCAGCACCTTCTCTGGGGCCAACGTCCTGACTTTC
CASTFSGANVLTF
>-|TRBD2|TRBJ2-3|TRBV4-2
TGTGCCAGCAGCCAGGGACTAGCTACGAGCACAGATACGCAGTATTTT
CASSQGLATSTDTQYF
>-|TRBD2|TRBJ2-7|TRBV27
TGTGCCAGCAGTTTATCTGGCGGGAGCGCCTACGAGCAGTACTTC
CASSLSGGSAYEQYF